Each of the 17 T cell receptor beta chains below was sequenced from the same sample in a study of shared clonotypes between healthy human individuals. Using immunoSEQ multiplex PCR, the repertoire was profiled, and TCRdb retains in-frame clones only, with some absent. There are nearly 2 million clones in the sample; about 95% occur only once, and 1% to 1.5% lies in the top ten. Naive CD8 isolation took CD45RO-negative cells positively selected for CCR7 and excluded terminally differentiated effector memory CD45RA+ cells. Sequencing used naive CD8+ T cells sorted from blood. These receptors were collected from a man younger than 35 in good health.

The chain combines TRBV27 with TRBJ2-1; TRBD2 agrees at 7 bases. The V and J ends lost 5 bases and 6 bases, in that order; junction bases with no gene match: 10. This CDR3 region has 15 residues. In germline, CDR1 is MNHEY, CDR2 SMNVEV (reference sequence). The CDR3 region has the DNA TGTGCCAGCAGTACCGGGACTATCTCGGGCAATGAGCAGTTCTTC. This sequence encodes CASSTGTISGNEQFF.

The chain combines TRBV5-4 with TRBJ2-7, with 7 bases lining up with TRBD1. V shed 4 bases and J 3 bases; nucleotides not matched to a gene: 4. The germline CDR1 and CDR2 sequences are SGHNT and YYREEE (reference sequence). CDR3 length: 13 residues. CDR3 DNA: TGTGCCAGCAGCAGCTGGGACAGCTACGAGCAGTACTTC. It translates to CASSSWDSYEQYF. Full variable domain (outside the CDR3, taken from reference TRBV5-4 and TRBJ2-7): ETGVTQSPTHLIKTRGQQVTLRCSSQSGHNTVSWYQQALGQGPQFIFQYYREEENGRGNFPPRFSGLQFPNYSSELNVNALELDDSALYLCASSSWDSYEQYFGPGTRLTVT.

Details on this clone: Within the sample, other DNA sequences also encode this same CDR3. The genes are TRBV7-9 and TRBJ1-2; D is unresolved. The V gene's germline CDR1 is SEHNR and CDR2 FQNEAQ (reference sequence). The CDR3 contains 14 residues. V lost 1 base and J 2 bases, leaving 8 bases between the germline ends. The CDR3 region has the DNA TGTGCCAGCAGCTTAGTCGCTGCAAACTATGGCTACACCTTC. Amino acid sequence: CASSLVAANYGYTF.

The chain carries TRBV6-1 and TRBJ2-7; no clear D. V lost 3 bases and J 3 bases, leaving 6 bases between the germline ends. Germline V gene lookup returns CDR1 MNHNS and CDR2 SASEGT. The CDR3 is 12 amino acids. CDR3 DNA sequence: TGTGCCAGCAGTGAGCCGGTCTACGAGCAGTACTTC. It specifies CASSEPVYEQYF.

V is TRBV6-5 and J is TRBJ1-2, with 9 positions matching TRBD1. The germline V gene encodes CDR1 MNHEY and CDR2 SVGAGI. This CDR3 spans 16 amino acids. Losses at the gene ends were 4 bases for V and 5 bases for J; bases not matched to a gene: 11. DNA of the CDR3: TGTGCCAGCAGTTCCTCCCGGGACAGGGCTTCGTATGGCTACACCTTC. Amino acids: CASSSSRDRASYGYTF.

The chain joins TRBV30 to TRBJ2-7, with D tentatively TRBD2 (5 bases). Trimming removed 0 bases at V and 2 bases at J, with 14 bases between. The CDR3 totals 15 residues. Germline V gene lookup returns CDR1 GTSNPN and CDR2 SVGIG (reference sequence). CDR3 nucleotides: TGTGCCTGGAGTGTAATGGGAGCGGAGGCCTACGAGCAGTACTTC. The encoded protein is CAWSVMGAEAYEQYF.

In its sample, this clone was seen a few times. The chain is built from TRBV7-2 and TRBJ1-2; 9 positions agree with TRBD1. Germline V CDR1 and CDR2: SGHTA, FQGNSA. V was clipped by 4 bases and J by 3 bases; unmatched bases: 9. The CDR3 spans 16 residues. The CDR3: CASSSAGTGYDYGYTF. The CDR3 region has the DNA TGTGCCAGCAGCTCCGCAGGGACAGGGTACGACTATGGCTACACCTTC.

This sequence joins TRBV5-6 and TRBJ1-3, with unresolved D. Trimming pared 0 bases from V and 4 bases from J, leaving 11 bases between. The CDR3 runs to 15 residues. Germline V lookup: CDR1 SGHDT, CDR2 YYEEEE. DNA of the CDR3: TGTGCCAGCAGCTTGGGGCCCAGCGGGGGAAACACCATATATTTT. Amino acids: CASSLGPSGGNTIYF.

Regarding this clone: Other DNA sequences in the same sample also yield this CDR3. V gene TRBV4-1 combines with J gene TRBJ2-7; no definite D call. Germline V lookup: CDR1 MGHRA, CDR2 YSYEKL. The CDR3 consists of 13 residues. V shed 3 bases and J shed 2 bases, with 8 bases lying between them. The CDR3 DNA sequence: TGCGCCAGCAGCCACTCGGGCCCCTACGAGCAGTACTTC. Encoded protein: CASSHSGPYEQYF.

This chain links TRBV10-3 with TRBJ2-7; D is perhaps TRBD2 (6 bases). The CDR3 contains 12 residues. V lost 4 bases and J lost 7, with 11 bases in between. Germline V gene lookup returns CDR1 ENHRY and CDR2 SYGVKD. The CDR3 DNA is TGTGCCATCAGTGCGGGAGCTTGGGAGCAGTACTTC. Translated: CAISAGAWEQYF.

The CDR3 nucleotides read TGTGCCAGCCAGGACGCCGCCTACGAGCAGTACTTC. Translation gives CASQDAAYEQYF. This sequence joins TRBV7-9 and TRBJ2-7; D is undetermined. CDR1 and CDR2 (germline): SEHNR, FQNEAQ (reference sequence). Trimming removed 8 bases at V and 2 bases at J, with 10 bases between. The CDR3 is 12 residues long.

The rearrangement joins TRBV19 to TRBJ2-7, with 7 nucleotides matching TRBD2. Germline loops: CDR1 LNHDA, CDR2 SQIVND (reference sequence). The CDR3 has 13 amino acids. The V and J ends lost 4 bases and 3 bases, in that order; junction bases with no gene match: 3. Here the CDR3 reads CASSRAGHYEQYF. CDR3 nucleotide sequence: TGTGCCAGTAGTAGAGCGGGGCACTACGAGCAGTACTTC. The variable domain in full, completed from reference TRBV19 and TRBJ2-7, reads DGGITQSPKYLFRKEGQNVTLSCEQNLNHDAMYWYRQDPGQGLRLIYYSQIVNDFQKGDIAEGYSVSREKKESFPLTVTSAQKNPTAFYLCASSRAGHYEQYFGPGTRLTVT.

Concerning this clone: Other DNA sequences within the sample encode an identical CDR3. The J gene is TRBJ2-7, the V gene TRBV9, with D perhaps given as TRBD1 or TRBD2 (5 bases each). CDR1 is SGDLS, CDR2 YYNGEE, per germline. This CDR3 comprises 14 residues. Deletions cut 0 bases from V and 5 bases from J, with 12 bases between. The CDR3 protein is CASSVEGRGDEQYF. The DNA of the CDR3 is TGTGCCAGCAGCGTAGAAGGGAGAGGGGACGAGCAGTACTTC.

The chain combines TRBV6-5 with TRBJ2-7, with D possibly matching TRBD2 (7 bases). CDR1 is MNHEY and CDR2 is SVGAGI in the germline V gene. The V end lost 2 bases, the J end lost 3 bases, and 17 bases lay between the germline ends. This CDR3 spans 16 amino acids. CDR3 region: CASSYLPGDYIYEQYF. The CDR3 DNA reads TGTGCCAGCAGTTACCTTCCAGGGGACTACATCTACGAGCAGTACTTC.

The rearrangement links TRBV19 to TRBJ2-7, with 11 bases that match TRBD2. The CDR3 is 16 residues long. V dropped 5 bases and J dropped 4; count of bases not matched to a gene: 10. The germline V gene encodes CDR1 LNHDA and CDR2 SQIVND (reference sequence). The CDR3 here is CASSLSGGAGLYEQYF. The CDR3 nucleotides are TGTGCCAGTAGTCTTAGCGGGGGGGCTGGACTATACGAGCAGTACTTC.

A note on this clone: This same CDR3 is encoded by further DNA sequences in the sample. V is TRBV27 and J is TRBJ2-3, with D possibly TRBD1 on 6 matching bases. This CDR3 is built from 16 residues. CDR1 is MNHEY, CDR2 SMNVEV, per germline (reference sequence). V was trimmed by 5 bases and J by 3 bases, leaving 18 bases between them. CDR3 sequence reads: CASSLLLGQGTDTQYF. The CDR3 DNA follows: TGTGCCAGCAGTCTCCTTCTGGGGCAGGGGACAGATACGCAGTATTTT.

This clone appeared a single time. The chain recombines TRBV29-1 with TRBJ2-3; the D is unclear. The CDR3 extends over 15 amino acids. Germline assignment: CDR1 SQVTM and CDR2 ANQGSEA. Trimming pared 2 bases from V and 0 bases from J, leaving 12 bases between. CDR3 nucleotide sequence: TGCAGCGTTGAATTTCCGAATACTAGCACAGATACGCAGTATTTT. This encodes CSVEFPNTSTDTQYF.